The clone carrying this TCR beta chain was seen a handful of times. Antigen unknown. CDR1 is DFQATT and CDR2 is SNEGSKA in the germline V gene (reference sequence). CDR3 length: 11 residues. This entry is derived from a study of T-cell reconstitution after alpha-beta-depleted transplantation in children. Study findings and constraints: There were some patients whose high TCRbeta diversity at day 60 came from surviving recipient T cells and thymic progenitors. A year had passed since transplant, and T-cell counts and diversity by then came mostly from newly produced T cells. Several hundred graft clones that had expanded were reportedly the source of alpha-beta T cells about two months after transplant.

Unique molecular identifiers were used to barcode this TCRbeta library. TCRdb fed the PCR reads into MiXCR, producing one record per CDR3 protein. The sample includes fewer than 150,000 distinct CDR3 sequences, around a tenth of them seen just once. Specimen: PBMCs, mostly from graft donor cells, collected 180 days after TCRalphabeta/CD19-depleted stem cell transplant. The gene calls are TRBV20-1 and TRBJ1-5; D perhaps matches TRBD1 (5 bases). This TCR derives from a girl under two years old who had a stem cell transplant for combined immunodeficiency, so the T cells may come from the graft donor. CDR3 DNA sequence: TGCAGCCCTCCGGGGGATCAGCCCCAGCATTTT. It translates to CSPPGDQPQHF.